Presented here are 25 T cell receptor beta chains from one specimen sequenced in a study of T and B cells in COVID-19 patients. Blood genomic DNA input for TRB amplification was 250-500 ng. Multiplex PCR with BIOMED2 TRB-A/B primer pools amplified TRB rearrangements. TCRdb redid the calling of the multiplex PCR reads with MiXCR, one entry per CDR3 protein. The table includes some 6,000 distinct CDR3 sequences, 26% detected once. The sequenced material came from blood. These receptors were obtained from a human donor with active COVID-19.

This clonotype has more than one count but fewer than ten. This chain links TRBV5-6 with TRBJ1-1; TRBD1 might be the D (5 bases). CDR3 size: 14 residues. Per the germline V gene, CDR1 is SGHDT and CDR2 is YYEEEE. V was trimmed by 1 base and J by 4 bases, leaving 11 bases between them. CDR3: CASSLFRAITEAFF. DNA of the CDR3: TGTGCCAGCAGCTTGTTCAGGGCGATCACTGAAGCTTTCTTT.

Concerning this clonotype itself: A much larger clone sits a single nucleotide away, making a read error possible. This chain uses TRBV5-7 with TRBJ1-4, with D perhaps matching TRBD1 (5 bases). TRBV5-7 is filed as an ORF, its function uncertain. The CDR3 covers 15 residues. CDR3 nucleotides: TGTGTCAGCACCGTTTGGGGGAGTTCTAATGAAAAACTGTTTTTT. Protein: CVSTVWGSSNEKLFF.

By frequency in the sample, this clonotype is medium-sized. The V call is TRBV19, the J call TRBJ1-3; D is perhaps TRBD1 (6 bases). The CDR3 is 15 residues long. Germline V CDR1 and CDR2: LNHDA, SQIVND (reference sequence). Trimming took 6 bases from V and 0 from J, leaving 12 bases between them. DNA for the CDR3: TGTGCCAGTAGCGGACAGCCGAGCTCTGGAAACACCATATATTTT. Protein: CASSGQPSSGNTIYF.

This clonotype is medium-sized by share. This rearrangement joins TRBV6-5 to TRBJ1-6; 7 bases map to TRBD1. The CDR3 is made up of 16 amino acids. Germline V gene sequence: CDR1 MNHEY, CDR2 SVGAGI. The trim removed 0 bases at V and 10 bases at J, leaving 9 bases unmatched. The CDR3 sequence is CASSYSQGSKGSPLHF. For the CDR3, the DNA is TGTGCCAGCAGTTACTCACAGGGGTCGAAAGGATCACCCCTCCACTTT.

This clonotype turned up a few times. This sequence joins TRBV18 and TRBJ1-5; D perhaps matches TRBD1 (5 bases). Germline CDR1 KGHSH, CDR2 LQKENI. The ends were cut back, 4 bases at V and 1 base at J, with 5 bases in the middle. The CDR3 is 13 amino acids. CDR3 in amino acids: CASSRDSNQPQHF. The CDR3 bases are TGTGCCAGCTCACGGGACAGCAATCAGCCCCAGCATTTT.

Relative to its sample, this clonotype is medium-sized (0.01 to 0.1%). This rearrangement joins TRBV19 to TRBJ1-1; possible D gene TRBD1, 5 bases. V was clipped by 7 bases and J by 4 bases, with 13 bases between them. Germline CDR1 and CDR2: LNHDA and SQIVND (reference sequence). The CDR3 is 13 residues long. The CDR3: CASTHRGFTEAFF. In DNA form, the CDR3 reads TGTGCCAGTACCCATCGGGGGTTCACTGAAGCTTTCTTT.

This clonotype was observed a handful of times. The chain's CDR3 is CASSLNRAPNYGYTF. CDR3 bases: TGCGCCAGCAGCCTTAACAGGGCCCCTAACTATGGCTACACCTTC. V gene TRBV4-3 combines with J gene TRBJ1-2; weak D call: TRBD1 (6 bases). CDR3 length equals 15 residues. V gave up 4 bases and J gave up 0 bases, with 12 bases separating them. Per the germline V gene, CDR1 is LGHNA and CDR2 is YSLEER.

As for this clonotype: At one end the junction does not follow the germline gene, possibly because of a read error. The V and J genes are TRBV5-4 and TRBJ2-2; D is possibly TRBD2 (5 bases). CDR1 and CDR2 (germline): SGHNT, YYREEE (reference sequence). The CDR3 sequence is 15 residues long. The CDR3 DNA reads TGCGCCAGCAGCTTGGCCATTCAGAACACCGGGGAGCTGCTTTTT. This gives the protein CASSLAIQNTGELLF.

The chain is built from TRBV6-5 and TRBJ2-1; the D gene is possibly TRBD1 (5 bases). The V and J ends lost 0 bases and 2 bases respectively, with 14 bases between them. The CDR3 covers 17 residues. Germline V gene lookup returns CDR1 MNHEY and CDR2 SVGAGI. As DNA, the CDR3 is TGTGCCAGCAGTTACTCGGGGCCTCCCTCCCCCTACAATGAGCAGTTCTTC. Protein sequence: CASSYSGPPSPYNEQFF.

The V call is TRBV20-1, the J call TRBJ2-7, with D tentatively TRBD1 or TRBD2 (5 bases each). The V end was cut by 3 bases, the J end by 3 bases, with 12 bases between. CDR1 DFQATT and CDR2 SNEGSKA come from the germline V gene (reference sequence). The CDR3 runs 13 residues. The DNA for the CDR3 is TGCAGTGCTAGCGGGGACGGCTACTACGAGCAGTACTTC. Translation gives CSASGDGYYEQYF.

Sample share makes this clonotype medium-sized. The chain uses TRBV27 and TRBJ1-2; 7 nucleotides match TRBD1. J was trimmed by 6 bases and V by 1 base; bases with no gene match: 11. This CDR3 spans 16 amino acids. Germline lookup yields CDR1 MNHEY and CDR2 SMNVEV (reference sequence). CDR3 bases: TGTGCCAGCAGTTTATACCGTAGTGAGGGGGCGGATGGCTACACCTTC. Translating gives CASSLYRSEGADGYTF.

This clonotype has just a few counts. The chain joins TRBV6-1 to TRBJ2-5, with TRBD1 as a possible D gene (5 bases). In germline, CDR1 is MNHNS, CDR2 SASEGT. Trimming stripped 3 bases from V and 6 bases from J, with 11 bases between. There are 13 residues in the CDR3. CDR3 bases: TGTGCCAGCAGTGAGGGCAGGGTCCAGACCCAGTACTTC. It yields the protein CASSEGRVQTQYF.

This clonotype is labeled medium-sized. The rearrangement uses TRBV6-5 and TRBJ1-4; D is perhaps TRBD1 (5 bases). V was shortened by 1 base and J by 6 bases, with 12 bases between the two germline ends. There are 15 residues in the CDR3. Germline CDR1 MNHEY, CDR2 SVGAGI. The DNA of the CDR3 is TGTGCCAGCAGTTACTACGGGACGAGTGATGAAAAACTGTTTTTT. This sequence encodes CASSYYGTSDEKLFF.

Judged by abundance, this clonotype is medium-sized. J is TRBJ2-2 and V is TRBV27; 7 bases agree with TRBD1. V lost 5 bases to trimming and J lost 1 base; unmatched junction nucleotides: 4. The CDR3 has 15 residues. Germline V gene data show CDR1 as MNHEY and CDR2 as SMNVEV (reference sequence). The CDR3 nucleotides read TGTGCCAGCAGTCTCCGGACAGGGAACACCGGGGAGCTGTTTTTT. It codes for CASSLRTGNTGELFF.

This clonotype was detected only a few times. The chain links TRBV18 to TRBJ1-1; 8 positions agree with TRBD1. Germline CDR1 and CDR2: KGHSH and LQKENI. Trimming removed 3 bases from V and 1 base from J; junction bases left unmatched: 7. CDR3 length equals 16 residues. The CDR3 loop is CASSPGTGGRNTEAFF. DNA of the CDR3: TGTGCCAGCTCACCGGGGACAGGCGGGAGGAACACTGAAGCTTTCTTT. The entire variable domain, with the rest obtained from reference TRBV18 and TRBJ1-1, is as follows: NAGVMQNPRHLVRRRGQEARLRCSPMKGHSHVYWYRQLPEEGLKFMVYLQKENIIDESGMPKERFSAEFPKEGPSILRIQQVVRGDSAAYFCASSPGTGGRNTEAFFGQGTRLTVV.

J is TRBJ1-2 and V is TRBV5-1; TRBD1 agrees at 7 bases. The CDR3 contains 14 residues. The V and J ends lost 3 bases and 3 bases, in that order; junction bases with no gene match: 5. Germline CDR1 SGHRS, CDR2 YFSETQ. CDR3 amino acids: CASSSQGEHYGYTF. Here the CDR3 DNA reads TGCGCCAGCAGCTCTCAGGGGGAACACTATGGCTACACCTTC.

The genes are TRBV5-6 and TRBJ1-1; 9 bases agree with TRBD1. V trimming: 5 bases; J trimming: 7 bases; junction bases outside the gene matches: 6. From germline, CDR1 is SGHDT and CDR2 YYEEEE. CDR3 length equals 13 residues. CDR3 loop: CASSWDRAGEAFF. CDR3 coding DNA: TGTGCCAGCAGTTGGGACAGGGCGGGTGAAGCTTTCTTT.

By its share, this clonotype is medium-sized. The DNA for the CDR3 is TGTGCCAGCAGTAATCCCCCCCAGAATTCACCCCTCCACTTT. Translated, it gives CASSNPPQNSPLHF. The chain joins TRBV6-5 to TRBJ1-6, with D unclear. Trimming took off 5 bases at V and 7 bases at J, with 12 bases between the two ends. This CDR3 is built from 14 residues. Germline assignment: CDR1 MNHEY and CDR2 SVGAGI.

This clonotype turned up a few times. J is TRBJ2-1 and V is TRBV4-2; D is ambiguous. The CDR3 is 17 residues long. Per the germline V gene, CDR1 is LGHNA and CDR2 is YNFKEQ. Trimming shortened V by 0 bases and J by 6 bases, and 18 bases separated the two germline ends. The CDR3: CASSQDRWQVGPNEQFF. The CDR3 nucleotides are TGTGCCAGCAGCCAAGATAGGTGGCAGGTGGGCCCCAATGAGCAGTTCTTC.

This clonotype was counted only a few times. This chain connects TRBV7-9 to TRBJ1-2, with 8 bases lining up with TRBD1. The germline V gene has CDR1 SEHNR and CDR2 FQNEAQ (reference sequence). The CDR3 extends over 16 amino acids. V dropped 5 bases and J dropped 0; count of bases not matched to a gene: 8. CDR3 DNA: TGTGCCAGCAGCAATTACAGGGGGTCACCTAACTATGGCTACACCTTC. It is translated as CASSNYRGSPNYGYTF.

This clonotype was counted between two and nine times. This chain connects TRBV20-1 to TRBJ1-4; D gene unclear. The germline gives CDR1 DFQATT, CDR2 SNEGSKA (reference sequence). The CDR3 extends over 12 amino acids. The V gene lost 3 bases and the J gene lost 5 bases, with 7 bases spanning the gap. CDR3 nucleotides: TGCAGTGCTAGGCAGATAAATGAAAAACTGTTTTTT. Its protein product is CSARQINEKLFF.

In its sample, this clonotype is medium-sized. The rearrangement joins TRBV6-5 to TRBJ2-1, with D possibly matching TRBD1 (6 bases). With 2 bases removed from V and 8 bases from J, the gap between germline ends came to 16 bases. This CDR3 is 15 amino acids long. Germline V lookup: CDR1 MNHEY, CDR2 SVGAGI. The CDR3 loop is CASSYRNRVIYEQFF. For the CDR3, the DNA is TGTGCCAGCAGTTACCGGAACAGGGTGATCTATGAGCAGTTCTTC.

This clonotype has only a few counts. The rearrangement links TRBV7-6 to TRBJ1-5, with D unclear. Trimming took off 0 bases at V and 3 bases at J, with 12 bases between the two ends. Looked up from germline, CDR1 is SGHVS and CDR2 is FNYEAQ. The CDR3 runs to 16 residues. CDR3 residues: CASSLAGGPTNQPQHF. The CDR3 nucleotides are TGTGCCAGCAGCTTAGCGGGCGGACCGACCAATCAGCCCCAGCATTTT.

Only a few counts were recorded for this clonotype. This chain joins TRBV7-2 and TRBJ2-4; possibly TRBD1 for D (6 bases). With 2 bases removed from V and 7 bases from J, the gap between germline ends came to 21 bases. The CDR3 runs 17 residues. Germline-derived CDR1 and CDR2 are SGHTA and FQGNSA. CDR3 sequence (DNA): TGTGCCAGCAGCTTATATCCCCCTACTACAGGGACCAACATTCAGTACTTC. It yields the protein CASSLYPPTTGTNIQYF.

The V and J genes are TRBV5-1 and TRBJ1-4; possibly TRBD1 for D (6 bases). The CDR3 runs to 15 residues. V gave up 4 bases and J gave up 0 bases, with 10 bases separating them. Germline CDR1 reads SGHRS; CDR2 reads YFSETQ. The chain's CDR3 is CASSGGQTTNEKLFF. CDR3 DNA: TGCGCCAGCAGCGGTGGACAGACAACTAATGAAAAACTGTTTTTT.